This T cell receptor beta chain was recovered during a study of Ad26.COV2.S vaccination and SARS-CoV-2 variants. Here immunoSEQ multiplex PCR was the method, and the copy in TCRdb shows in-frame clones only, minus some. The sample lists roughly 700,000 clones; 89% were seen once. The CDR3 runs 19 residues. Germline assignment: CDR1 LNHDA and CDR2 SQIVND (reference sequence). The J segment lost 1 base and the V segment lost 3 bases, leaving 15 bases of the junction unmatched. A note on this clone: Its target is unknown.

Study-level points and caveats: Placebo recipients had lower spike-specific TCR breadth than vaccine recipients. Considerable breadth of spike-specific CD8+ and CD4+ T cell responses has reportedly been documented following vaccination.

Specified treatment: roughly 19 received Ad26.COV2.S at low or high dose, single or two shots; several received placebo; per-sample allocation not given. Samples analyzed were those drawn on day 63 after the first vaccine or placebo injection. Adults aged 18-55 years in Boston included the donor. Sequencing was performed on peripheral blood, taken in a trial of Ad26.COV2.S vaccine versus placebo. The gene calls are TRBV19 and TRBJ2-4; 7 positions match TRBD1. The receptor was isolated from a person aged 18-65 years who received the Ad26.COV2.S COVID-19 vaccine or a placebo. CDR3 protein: CASSITGRTGQGAKNIQYF. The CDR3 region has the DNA TGTGCCAGTAGTATTACCGGACGGACAGGTCAAGGGGCCAAAAACATTCAGTACTTC.